These 11 T cell receptor beta chains originate from one sample sequenced in a study of post-analysis software for immune sequencing data. Whole-study results and caveats: Compared with controls, patients had more of five or six TRBV segments, including TRBV5-6, TRBV5-1 and TRBV20-1.

The antigens of these receptors remain unknown. The library was made from cDNA and included unique molecular identifiers. TCRdb recomputed calls from the PCR reads with MiXCR, one row per CDR3 protein. The top ten hold roughly an eighth of the sample, which has 380,000 or so distinct CDR3 sequences, less than 40% seen once. The sequencing sample was made of blood. The source of these receptors is a girl between 10 and 17 years old with multiple sclerosis.

This clonotype appeared a few times. The V call is TRBV20-1, the J call TRBJ2-1; 13 bases are a match to TRBD2. The CDR3 contains 15 residues. CDR1 DFQATT and CDR2 SNEGSKA come from the germline V gene (reference sequence). V was pared by 4 bases and J by 8 bases, with 8 bases of the junction left unmatched. The CDR3 is CSATQLAGGPYEQFF. CDR3 sequence (DNA): TGCAGTGCTACTCAACTAGCGGGGGGGCCTTATGAGCAGTTCTTC.

This clonotype was recorded only once. This chain links TRBV14 with TRBJ2-2; D is undetermined. The CDR3 has 14 amino acids. V was cut by 1 base and J by 6 bases, with 9 bases left in between. Per the germline V gene, CDR1 is SGHDN and CDR2 is FVKESK. The CDR3 DNA follows: TGTGCCAGCAGCCAAGTTAGTGGGGCCGGGGAGCTGTTTTTT. Its protein product is CASSQVSGAGELFF.

V gene TRBV7-2 combines with J gene TRBJ2-3, with D unclear. CDR3 size: 15 residues. Germline assignment: CDR1 SGHTA and CDR2 FQGNSA. Between the trimmed V and J ends, which lost 4 bases and 1 base, there was a span of 12 bases. The CDR3: CASSSGWFGTDTQYF. The CDR3 nucleotides read TGTGCCAGCAGCTCTGGGTGGTTCGGCACAGATACGCAGTATTTT.

The CDR3 loop reads CASSRGGNSPLHF. DNA for the CDR3: TGTGCCAGCAGTCGGGGCGGAAATTCACCCCTCCACTTT. V gene TRBV12-3 or TRBV12-4 combines with J gene TRBJ1-6; TRBD1 is a possible D gene (5 bases). V dropped 5 bases and J dropped 7 bases, with 9 bases sitting between them. CDR3 size: 13 residues.

This clonotype was found a few times. The rearrangement links TRBV5-5 to TRBJ2-1, with D hard to call. V lost 6 bases to trimming and J lost 2 bases, with 24 bases between them. Germline V gene sequence: CDR1 SGHKS, CDR2 YYEKEE (reference sequence). The CDR3 has 18 amino acids. CDR3 protein: CASTSLGAGLGTYNEQFF. CDR3 DNA: TGTGCCAGCACTTCCCTGGGCGCCGGGCTAGGAACCTACAATGAGCAGTTCTTC.

The chain employs TRBV3-1 and TRBJ2-7, with TRBD2 as a possible D gene (6 bases). V lost 0 bases and J lost 2, with 8 bases in between. The CDR3 loop spans 14 amino acids. Germline CDR1 LGHDT, CDR2 YNNKEL (reference sequence). The CDR3 reads CASSQEGGTYEQYF. CDR3 DNA sequence: TGTGCCAGCAGCCAAGAGGGGGGAACCTACGAGCAGTACTTC.

This clonotype was observed a handful of times. V gene TRBV18 combines with J gene TRBJ1-2; possibly TRBD1 for D (5 bases). From germline, CDR1 is KGHSH and CDR2 LQKENI. The ends were cut back, 2 bases at V and 8 bases at J, with 15 bases in the middle. This CDR3 has 14 residues. CDR3 in amino acids: CASSPRAGPYGYTF. CDR3 coding DNA: TGTGCCAGCTCACCAAGGGCGGGGCCTTACGGCTACACCTTC.

This clonotype showed up just a few times. The chain is built from TRBV12-3 or TRBV12-4 and TRBJ2-7; 10 bases are shared with TRBD1. With 6 bases clipped from V and 3 bases from J, the junction kept 11 bases outside the gene matches. The CDR3 covers 16 residues. The CDR3 sequence: CASSPLSGQGFYEQYF. The CDR3 DNA is TGTGCCAGCAGCCCTCTTTCGGGACAGGGGTTCTACGAGCAGTACTTC.

The chain links TRBV10-3 to TRBJ2-1; no clear D. The CDR3 sequence is 14 residues long. CDR1 and CDR2 (germline): ENHRY, SYGVKD. V lost 4 bases, J lost 6 bases, and 13 bases lay in between. The CDR3 is CAISAPRGPNEQFF. The CDR3 DNA reads TGTGCCATCAGTGCCCCCCGAGGCCCCAATGAGCAGTTCTTC.

This chain joins TRBV4-1 and TRBJ2-1; D assignment may be TRBD1 or TRBD2 (5 bases each). The CDR3 is made up of 13 amino acids. Germline V lookup: CDR1 MGHRA, CDR2 YSYEKL. Trimming took 2 bases from V and 6 from J, leaving 8 bases between them. DNA of the CDR3: TGCGCCAGCAGCCAAATGGGGGTCAATGAGCAGTTCTTC. It translates to CASSQMGVNEQFF.

This clonotype was counted a single time. J is TRBJ2-7 and V is TRBV5-1, with 7 bases lining up with TRBD1. CDR1 and CDR2 (germline): SGHRS, YFSETQ. With V trimmed by 3 bases and J by 2 bases, 8 bases remained unmatched. The CDR3 runs to 15 residues. The CDR3 nucleotides are TGCGCCAGCAGCTCGACAGGGAACATGACCTACGAGCAGTACTTC. As protein: CASSSTGNMTYEQYF. Combining the CDR3 with reference TRBV5-1 and TRBJ2-7 gives the whole variable domain KAGVTQTPRYLIKTRGQQVTLSCSPISGHRSVSWYQQTPGQGLQFLFEYFSETQRNKGNFPGRFSGRQFSNSRSEMNVSTLELGDSALYLCASSSTGNMTYEQYFGPGTRLTVT.